The clone carrying this T cell receptor (beta chain) was counted only a few times. The identical CDR3 is also encoded by other nucleotide sequences in the sample. Here immunoSEQ multiplex PCR was the method, and the copy in TCRdb shows in-frame clones only, minus some. In the table there are about 150,000 clones, about 79% of which are singletons. The data were taken from a study of blood T cell repertoires in COVID-19. This CDR3 region has 14 residues. Germline CDR1 reads SGHTA; CDR2 reads FQGNSA. V lost 1 base to trimming and J lost 4 bases, with 7 bases between them. This chain uses TRBV7-2 with TRBJ1-4, with no clear D. This TCR was sampled from a woman of 80 years or more with acute or convalescent COVID-19. The specimen sequenced was peripheral blood. The CDR3 region has the DNA TGTGCCAGCAGCTTAGACAGAAATAATGAAAAACTGTTTTTT. Its protein product is CASSLDRNNEKLFF.